This TCR beta chain is drawn from a study of OX40 agonist ivuxolimab in advanced cancers. Concerning this clone itself: Antigen: not known.

Study results and caveats: People who partly responded at 0.1-3.0 mg/kg had some of the least clonal expansion seen. Mean expanded clone counts were higher in CD8+ than CD4+ T cells.

V lost 1 base and J 4 bases, leaving 9 bases between the germline ends. Germline V gives CDR1 LGHNA, CDR2 YNFKEQ. The CDR3 contains 14 residues. This table comes from immunoSEQ multiplex PCR, and its TCRdb copy is limited to in-frame clones, with some not included. The sample lists about 67,000 clones, 90% to 95% occurring once. The sequence came from an adult with an advanced solid tumor such as melanoma, head and neck, liver or kidney cancer. The chain has TRBV4-2 and TRBJ2-3, with D possibly matching TRBD1 (6 bases). The sample was CD4+ or CD8+ T cells sorted from blood, taken in a trial of the OX40 agonist ivuxolimab. This chain's CDR3 is CASSQGNRADTQYF. As DNA, the CDR3 is TGTGCCAGCAGCCAAGGTAACAGGGCAGATACGCAGTATTTT.